This is a list of T cell receptor beta chains from one sample in a study of cytomegalovirus exposure and HLA in healthy donors. Using immunoSEQ multiplex PCR, the repertoire was profiled, and TCRdb retains in-frame clones only, with some absent. The table records roughly 100,000 clones, 65% to 85% of them present only once. Sequenced sample: PBMCs. The receptors come from a male donor in good health and CMV-seronegative. Both conserved end residues are part of each CDR3. The D gene is left open where the match is weak. Size values are once, few and many counts, or a class for expanded clones, and some rows have none.

size	V	J	D	CDR3	DNA
-	TRBV12-5	TRBJ2-7	-	CASGLQAVTSQLDEQYF	TGTGCTAGTGGTTTGCAGGCTGTTACTAGTCAATTGGACGAGCAGTACTTC
few	TRBV19	TRBJ2-7	TRBD2	CASSMTSGVSYEQYF	TGTGCCAGTAGTATGACTAGCGGGGTATCCTACGAGCAGTACTTC
-	TRBV5-6	TRBJ1-2	-	CASSLWGGFGEEDYGYTF	TGTGCCAGCAGCTTGTGGGGGGGGTTCGGAGAGGAAGACTATGGCTACACCTTC
-	TRBV5-4	TRBJ2-2	-	CASSLGGLNTGELFF	TGTGCCAGCAGCTTGGGCGGGTTGAACACCGGGGAGCTGTTTTTT
-	TRBV25-1	TRBJ2-2	-	CATTLNTGELFF	TGTGCCACCACTCTAAACACCGGGGAGCTGTTTTTT
-	TRBV19	TRBJ1-1	TRBD1	CASTDSTGFMNTEAFF	TGTGCCAGTACCGACTCGACAGGGTTTATGAACACTGAAGCTTTCTTT
-	TRBV27	TRBJ1-6	TRBD1	CASTSGTGGRGPLHF	TGTGCCAGCACTTCGGGGACAGGGGGCAGAGGTCCCCTCCACTTT
-	TRBV5-6	TRBJ2-5	-	CASSGRRQETQYF	TGTGCCAGCAGCGGCAGGCGCCAAGAGACCCAGTACTTC
few	TRBV5-1	TRBJ2-7	TRBD1	CASSSSPGTGGFEQYF	TGCGCCAGCAGCTCTAGCCCCGGGACAGGGGGTTTCGAGCAGTACTTC
-	TRBV20-1	TRBJ2-7	-	CSASVFYEQYF	TGCAGTGCTAGTGTCTTCTACGAGCAGTACTTC
-	TRBV9	TRBJ2-3	-	CASRAITDTQYF	TGTGCCAGCAGAGCAATTACAGATACGCAGTATTTT
once	TRBV7-2	TRBJ2-1	TRBD2	CASSRAGLAVPTEQFF	TGTGCCAGCAGCAGAGCTGGACTAGCGGTACCAACCGAGCAGTTCTTC
-	TRBV28	TRBJ1-3	TRBD1	CASSWQGGSGNTIYF	TGTGCCAGCAGTTGGCAGGGGGGCTCTGGAAACACCATATATTTT
-	TRBV2	TRBJ2-1	-	CASSEGEYNEQFF	TGTGCCAGCAGTGAAGGGGAGTACAATGAGCAGTTCTTC
few	TRBV30	TRBJ2-1	TRBD2	CAWSPYQISGRTRPLF	TGTGCCTGGAGTCCCTACCAGATTAGCGGGCGAACAAGACCGCTCTTC
-	TRBV27	TRBJ2-6	-	CASSLLSGANVLTF	TGTGCCAGCAGTTTACTCTCTGGGGCCAACGTCCTGACTTTC
few	TRBV7-9	TRBJ2-2	-	CASSLVQGRNGELFF	TGTGCCAGCAGCTTAGTGCAGGGGCGTAACGGGGAGCTGTTTTTT
-	TRBV27	TRBJ1-5	TRBD1	CASSNGQGRQPQHF	TGTGCCAGCAGTAATGGACAGGGTAGGCAGCCCCAGCATTTT
-	TRBV7-9	TRBJ2-7	TRBD2	CSSSRPGVAGVYEQYF	TGTTCCAGCAGCCGACCGGGGGTAGCGGGAGTATACGAGCAGTACTTC
-	TRBV5-1	TRBJ1-2	TRBD1	CASSTRQGASYGYTF	TGCGCCAGCAGCACACGACAGGGGGCGAGCTATGGCTACACCTTC
-	TRBV28	TRBJ2-5	-	CASTKRGGGKTQYF	TGTGCCAGCACGAAAAGGGGCGGTGGAAAGACCCAGTACTTC
-	TRBV30	TRBJ2-4	-	CAWSQVGQSKNIQYF	TGTGCCTGGAGTCAGGTTGGTCAATCCAAAAACATTCAGTACTTC
-	TRBV2	TRBJ2-7	TRBD1	CASSDRTGAYEQYF	TGTGCCAGCAGTGATAGGACAGGGGCCTACGAGCAGTACTTC
once	TRBV4-1	TRBJ1-1	-	CASSPKSGEAFF	TGCGCCAGCAGCCCGAAGAGCGGTGAAGCTTTCTTT
-	TRBV27	TRBJ2-3	-	CASQLPRRPDTQYF	TGTGCCAGCCAACTGCCCAGGAGGCCAGATACGCAGTATTTT
-	TRBV9	TRBJ2-3	-	CASSDRPTSTDTQYF	TGTGCCAGCAGCGACAGACCAACTAGCACAGATACGCAGTATTTT